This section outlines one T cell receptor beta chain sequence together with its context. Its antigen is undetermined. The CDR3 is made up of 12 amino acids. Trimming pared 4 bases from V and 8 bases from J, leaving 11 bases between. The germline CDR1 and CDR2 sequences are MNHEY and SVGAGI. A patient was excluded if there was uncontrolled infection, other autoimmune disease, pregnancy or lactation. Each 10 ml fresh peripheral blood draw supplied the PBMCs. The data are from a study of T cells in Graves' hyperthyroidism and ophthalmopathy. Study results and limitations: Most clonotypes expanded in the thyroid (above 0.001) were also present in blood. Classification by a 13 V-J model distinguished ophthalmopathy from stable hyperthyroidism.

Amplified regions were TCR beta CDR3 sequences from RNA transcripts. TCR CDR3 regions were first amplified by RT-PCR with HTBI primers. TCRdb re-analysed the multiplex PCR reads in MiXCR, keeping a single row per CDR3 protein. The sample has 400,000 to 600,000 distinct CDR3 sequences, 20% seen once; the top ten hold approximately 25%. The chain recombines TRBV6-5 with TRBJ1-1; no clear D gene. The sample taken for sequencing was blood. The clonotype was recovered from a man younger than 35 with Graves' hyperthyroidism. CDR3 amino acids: CASSFTRGEAFF. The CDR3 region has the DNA TGTGCCAGCAGTTTCACCAGAGGAGAAGCTTTCTTT.